This TCR beta chain was profiled in a study of OX40 agonist ivuxolimab in advanced cancers. Findings and caveats of the study: Dosing at 0.1 to 3.0 mg/kg was accompanied by clonal expansion of CD4+ and CD8+ blood T cells by week 6.

To note about this clone: Its antigen is as yet unknown.

Clones were sequenced by immunoSEQ multiplex PCR, and TCRdb holds only the in-frame ones, with some missing. The data hold roughly 65,000 clones, with around four fifths observed a single time. The CDR3 runs to 14 residues. The germline V gene encodes CDR1 MNHNS and CDR2 SASEGT. V was pared by 2 bases and J by 0 bases, with 2 bases between. The chain recombines TRBV6-1 with TRBJ2-6; D gene ambiguous. The sequence was collected from an adult with an advanced solid tumor such as melanoma, head and neck, liver or kidney cancer. The specimen was CD4+ or CD8+ T cells sorted from blood, collected in a trial of the OX40 agonist ivuxolimab. Written as DNA, the CDR3 is TGTGCCAGCAGTGAAAGCTCTGGGGCCAACGTCCTGACTTTC. Translating it yields CASSESSGANVLTF.